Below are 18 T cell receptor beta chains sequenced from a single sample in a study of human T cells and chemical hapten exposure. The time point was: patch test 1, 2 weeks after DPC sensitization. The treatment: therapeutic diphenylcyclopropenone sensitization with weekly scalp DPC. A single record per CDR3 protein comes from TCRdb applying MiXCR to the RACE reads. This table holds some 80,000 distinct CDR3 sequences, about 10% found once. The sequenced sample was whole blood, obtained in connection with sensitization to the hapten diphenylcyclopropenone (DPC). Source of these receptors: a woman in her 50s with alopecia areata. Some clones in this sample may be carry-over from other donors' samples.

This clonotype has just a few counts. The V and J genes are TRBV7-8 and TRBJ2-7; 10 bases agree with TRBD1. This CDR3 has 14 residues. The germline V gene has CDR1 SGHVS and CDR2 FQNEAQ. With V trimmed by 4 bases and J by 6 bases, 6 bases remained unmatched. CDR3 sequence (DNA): TGTGCCAGCAGCTCCAGGGACAGGGGAGGCGAGCAGTACTTC. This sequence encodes CASSSRDRGGEQYF.

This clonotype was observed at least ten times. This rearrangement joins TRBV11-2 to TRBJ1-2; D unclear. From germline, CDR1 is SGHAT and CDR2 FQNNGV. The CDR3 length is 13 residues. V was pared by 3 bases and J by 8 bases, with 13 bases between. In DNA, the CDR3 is TGTGCCAGCAGCTTTTTGGGCGGGGAGGGCTACACCTTC. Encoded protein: CASSFLGGEGYTF.

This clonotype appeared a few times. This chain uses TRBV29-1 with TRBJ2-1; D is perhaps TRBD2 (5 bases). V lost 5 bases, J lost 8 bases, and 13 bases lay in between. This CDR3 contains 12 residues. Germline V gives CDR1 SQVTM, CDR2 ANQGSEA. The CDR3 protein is CSVYAGWDEQFF. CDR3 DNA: TGCAGCGTTTACGCGGGTTGGGATGAGCAGTTCTTC.

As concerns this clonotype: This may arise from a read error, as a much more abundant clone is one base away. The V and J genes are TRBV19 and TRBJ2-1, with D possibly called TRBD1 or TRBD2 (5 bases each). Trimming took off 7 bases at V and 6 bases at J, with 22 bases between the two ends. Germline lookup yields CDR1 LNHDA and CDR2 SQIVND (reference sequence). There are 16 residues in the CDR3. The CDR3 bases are TGTGCCAGTAATAAATCGACAGCCCCGGCGGGCAATGAGCAGTTCTTC. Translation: CASNKSTAPAGNEQFF. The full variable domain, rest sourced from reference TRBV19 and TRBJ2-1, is DGGITQSPKYLFRKEGQNVTLSCEQNLNHDAMYWYRQDPGQGLRLIYYSQIVNDFQKGDIAEGYSVSREKKESFPLTVTSAQKNPTAFYLCASNKSTAPAGNEQFFGPGTRLTVL.

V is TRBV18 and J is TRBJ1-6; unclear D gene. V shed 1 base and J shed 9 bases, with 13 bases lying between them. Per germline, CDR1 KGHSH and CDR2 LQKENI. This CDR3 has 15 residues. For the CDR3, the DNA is TGTGCCAGCTCACCACAGGAGGGTTGGGGTTCACCCCTCCACTTT. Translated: CASSPQEGWGSPLHF.

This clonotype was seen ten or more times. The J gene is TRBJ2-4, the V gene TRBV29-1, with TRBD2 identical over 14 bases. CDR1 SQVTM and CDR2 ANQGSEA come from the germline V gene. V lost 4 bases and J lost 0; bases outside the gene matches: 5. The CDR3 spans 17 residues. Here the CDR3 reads CSVVGTSGRLAKNIQYF. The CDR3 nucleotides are TGCAGCGTTGTAGGGACTAGCGGGAGATTAGCCAAAAACATTCAGTACTTC.

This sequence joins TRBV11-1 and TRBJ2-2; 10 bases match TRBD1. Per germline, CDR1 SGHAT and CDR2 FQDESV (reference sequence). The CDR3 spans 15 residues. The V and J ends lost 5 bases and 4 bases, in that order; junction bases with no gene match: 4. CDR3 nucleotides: TGTGCCAGCAGCCCGGGACAGGGGATCACCGGGGAGCTGTTTTTT. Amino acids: CASSPGQGITGELFF.

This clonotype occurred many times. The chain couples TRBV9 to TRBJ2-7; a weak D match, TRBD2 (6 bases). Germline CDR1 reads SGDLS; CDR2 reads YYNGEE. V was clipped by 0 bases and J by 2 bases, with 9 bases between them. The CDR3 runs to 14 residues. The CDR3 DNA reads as TGTGCCAGCAGCGTAGAAGCGGGCGCCTACGAGCAGTACTTC. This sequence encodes CASSVEAGAYEQYF.

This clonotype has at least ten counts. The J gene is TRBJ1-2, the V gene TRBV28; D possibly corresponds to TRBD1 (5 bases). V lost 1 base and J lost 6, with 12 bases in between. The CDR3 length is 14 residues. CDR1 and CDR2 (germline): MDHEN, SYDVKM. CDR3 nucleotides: TGTGCCAGCAGTTTATCCCGGGACTTCCATGGCTACACCTTC. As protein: CASSLSRDFHGYTF.

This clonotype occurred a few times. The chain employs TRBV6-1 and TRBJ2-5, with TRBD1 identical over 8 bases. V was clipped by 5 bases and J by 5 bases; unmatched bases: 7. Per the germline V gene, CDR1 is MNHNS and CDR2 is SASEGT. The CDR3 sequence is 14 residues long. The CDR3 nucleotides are TGTGCCAGCAGTCCAAACAGGGGGAGGGAGACCCAGTACTTC. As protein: CASSPNRGRETQYF.

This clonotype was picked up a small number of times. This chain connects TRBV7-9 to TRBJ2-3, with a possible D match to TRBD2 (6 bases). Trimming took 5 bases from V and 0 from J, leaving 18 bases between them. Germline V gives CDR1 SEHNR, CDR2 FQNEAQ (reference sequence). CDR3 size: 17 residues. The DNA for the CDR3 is TGTGCCAGCAGCGCCGCCCCTCTAGCGCCCAGCACAGATACGCAGTATTTT. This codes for CASSAAPLAPSTDTQYF.

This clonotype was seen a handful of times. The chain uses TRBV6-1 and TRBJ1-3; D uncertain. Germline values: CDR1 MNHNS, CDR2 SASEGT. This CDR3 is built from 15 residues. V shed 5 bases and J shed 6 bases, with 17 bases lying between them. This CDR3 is CASSSLQARENTIYF. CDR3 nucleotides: TGTGCCAGCAGTTCCCTCCAGGCGAGGGAAAACACCATATATTTT.

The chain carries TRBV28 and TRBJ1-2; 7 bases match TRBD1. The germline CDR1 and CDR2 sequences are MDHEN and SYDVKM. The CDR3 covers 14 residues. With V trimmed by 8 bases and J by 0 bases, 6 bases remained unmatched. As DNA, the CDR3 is TGTGCCAGCCTCCCCGGGACAGCTAACTATGGCTACACCTTC. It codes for CASLPGTANYGYTF.

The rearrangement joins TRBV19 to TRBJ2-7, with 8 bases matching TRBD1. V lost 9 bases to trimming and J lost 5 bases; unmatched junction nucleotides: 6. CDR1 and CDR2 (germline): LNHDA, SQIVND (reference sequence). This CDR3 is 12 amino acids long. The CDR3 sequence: CASQGARNEQYF. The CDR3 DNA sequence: TGTGCCAGCCAGGGGGCGCGGAACGAGCAGTACTTC.

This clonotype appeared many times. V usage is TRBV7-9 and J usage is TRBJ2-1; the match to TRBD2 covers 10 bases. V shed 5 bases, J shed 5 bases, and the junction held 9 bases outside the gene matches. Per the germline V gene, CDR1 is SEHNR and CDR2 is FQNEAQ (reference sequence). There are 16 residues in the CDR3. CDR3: CASSPLSGRAHNEQFF. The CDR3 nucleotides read TGTGCCAGCAGCCCGCTCAGCGGGAGGGCCCACAATGAGCAGTTCTTC.

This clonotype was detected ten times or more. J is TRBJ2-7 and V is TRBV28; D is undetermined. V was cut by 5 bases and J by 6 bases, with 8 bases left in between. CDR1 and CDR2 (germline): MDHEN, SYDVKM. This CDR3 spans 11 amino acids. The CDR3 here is CASSQNLEQYF. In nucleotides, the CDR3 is TGTGCCAGCAGTCAGAACCTCGAGCAGTACTTC.

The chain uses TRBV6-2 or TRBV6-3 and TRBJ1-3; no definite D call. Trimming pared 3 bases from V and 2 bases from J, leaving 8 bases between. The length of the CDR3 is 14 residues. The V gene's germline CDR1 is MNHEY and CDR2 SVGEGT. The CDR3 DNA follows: TGTGCCAGCAGTTATGGAGCTACTGGAAACACCATATATTTT. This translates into CASSYGATGNTIYF.

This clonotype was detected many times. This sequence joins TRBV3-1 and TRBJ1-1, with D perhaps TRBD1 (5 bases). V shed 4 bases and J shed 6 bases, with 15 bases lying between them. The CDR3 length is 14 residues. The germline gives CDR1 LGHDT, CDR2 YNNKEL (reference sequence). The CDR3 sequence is CASSPLHRSSEAFF. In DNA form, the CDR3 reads TGTGCCAGCAGCCCCCTTCACAGGAGTTCTGAAGCTTTCTTT.